Presented here are 15 T cell receptor beta chains from one specimen sequenced in a study of blood T cells in healthy people across ages. Then a second PCR, running about 6 to 12 cycles, was carried out with a sample-barcoded 5' primer and a J-beta primer mix. TCRdb re-called the 5' RACE reads through MiXCR, storing one row per CDR3 protein. Here the sample spans hundreds of thousands of distinct CDR3 sequences, roughly 32% being singletons. Sequences were obtained from blood. These receptors all come from a woman aged 80 or over in good health.

In regard to this clonotype: This could be a read error, since a much larger clone is one nucleotide away. The chain uses TRBV5-1 and TRBJ2-4, with 7 bases lining up with TRBD1. The last part of the DNA fits TRBJ2-7 better; the J call may be wrong. Per germline, CDR1 SGHRS and CDR2 YFSETQ. The CDR3 loop spans 15 amino acids. The CDR3 bases are TGCGCCAGCAGCTATGGGACAGAGCCTACCTACGAGCAGTACTTC. It is translated as CASSYGTEPTYEQYF.

This clonotype was recorded a few times. This chain uses TRBV20-1 with TRBJ1-1; D not resolved. In germline, CDR1 is DFQATT, CDR2 SNEGSKA (reference sequence). The CDR3 covers 12 residues. V gave up 3 bases and J gave up 2 bases, with 7 bases separating them. The CDR3 region is CSASEGNTEAFF. CDR3 bases: TGCAGTGCTAGCGAAGGTAACACTGAAGCTTTCTTT.

The table lists this clonotype with a few counts. The chain employs TRBV5-1 and TRBJ2-5; D perhaps matches TRBD1 (5 bases). Looked up from germline, CDR1 is SGHRS and CDR2 is YFSETQ. This CDR3 contains 15 residues. Trimming took off 2 bases at V and 2 bases at J, with 13 bases between the two ends. The CDR3 DNA reads TGCGCCAGCAGCTTTAGGGGCGTATCACAAGAGACCCAGTACTTC. Translation gives CASSFRGVSQETQYF.

This clonotype was picked up a small number of times. J is TRBJ2-7 and V is TRBV20-1, with a tentative D call TRBD1 (6 bases). Per the germline V gene, CDR1 is DFQATT and CDR2 is SNEGSKA (reference sequence). The CDR3 has 12 amino acids. For the CDR3, the DNA is TGCAGGGCCAGCCCAGGGGCCGACGAGCAGTACTTC. Translated: CRASPGADEQYF.

This clonotype appeared a few times. The chain employs TRBV18 and TRBJ1-1; a weak D match, TRBD1 (5 bases). V dropped 5 bases and J dropped 1 base, with 11 bases sitting between them. The CDR3 is 14 amino acids. CDR1 and CDR2 from the germline V gene are KGHSH and LQKENI. The CDR3 nucleotides are TGTGCCAGCTCAGGGAGGGACCAGAACACTGAAGCTTTCTTT. This encodes CASSGRDQNTEAFF.

The chain employs TRBV6-2 or TRBV6-3 and TRBJ2-2; D remains ambiguous. Germline V gene lookup returns CDR1 MNHEY and CDR2 SVGEGT. The CDR3 is made up of 16 amino acids. V shed 5 bases and J shed 3 bases, with 16 bases lying between them. The CDR3 sequence: CASSPLLSGYTGELFF. The DNA for the CDR3 is TGTGCCAGCAGTCCCCTGCTGTCAGGCTACACCGGGGAGCTGTTTTTT.

This clonotype was detected ten times or more. The chain couples TRBV6-5 to TRBJ2-3; a possible D gene is TRBD1 (5 bases). With 3 bases removed from V and 4 bases from J, the gap between germline ends came to 11 bases. The CDR3 runs 14 residues. Germline CDR1 and CDR2: MNHEY and SVGAGI. CDR3 region: CASSYNLGPDTQYF. The CDR3, as DNA: TGTGCCAGCAGTTATAACTTGGGGCCAGATACGCAGTATTTT.

V gene TRBV28 combines with J gene TRBJ2-7; tentatively, D is TRBD1 or TRBD2 (7 bases each). The CDR3 runs to 14 residues. V lost 6 bases to trimming and J lost 3 bases, with 15 bases between them. Germline V CDR1 and CDR2: MDHEN, SYDVKM. CDR3 sequence (DNA): TGTGCCAGCAGGGGGGGGACAGAATTCTACGAGCAGTACTTC. Protein product: CASRGGTEFYEQYF.

This clonotype was seen ten or more times. The chain carries TRBV4-1 and TRBJ2-5; 9 bases are shared with TRBD2. The CDR3 has 19 amino acids. With V trimmed by 0 bases and J by 5 bases, 16 bases remained unmatched. CDR1 MGHRA and CDR2 YSYEKL come from the germline V gene. The CDR3 protein is CASSQDPRGSGGSGETQYF. CDR3 bases: TGCGCCAGCAGCCAAGATCCCCGGGGTAGCGGGGGCTCGGGGGAGACCCAGTACTTC.

A note on this clonotype: The junction shows a germline mismatch at one end, possibly a read error. The V call is TRBV20-1, the J call TRBJ2-1, with a tentative D call TRBD2 (6 bases). Germline loops: CDR1 DFQATT, CDR2 SNEGSKA (reference sequence). The CDR3 covers 15 residues. The CDR3 region has the DNA TGCAGTGCGGGGGGTCGCCAGAGCTCCTACAATGATCAGTTCTTC. Translated: CSAGGRQSSYNDQFF.

The rearrangement uses TRBV7-2 and TRBJ2-1, with 7 bases fitting TRBD2. The CDR3 is 15 residues long. V shed 9 bases, J shed 5 bases, and the junction held 13 bases outside the gene matches. The V gene's germline CDR1 is SGHTA and CDR2 FQGNSA. The CDR3 loop reads CASSIRLAVDNEQFF. Here the CDR3 DNA reads TGTGCCAGTAGTATCCGGCTAGCGGTTGACAATGAGCAGTTCTTC.

The rearrangement joins TRBV20-1 to TRBJ2-7, with D possibly matching TRBD1 (5 bases). Germline CDR1 is DFQATT and CDR2 is SNEGSKA (reference sequence). Trimming removed 1 base at V and 3 bases at J, with 16 bases between. CDR3 length: 15 residues. In DNA, the CDR3 is TGCAGTGCTAGAGGTCGGGCAGGGTGCATCTACGAGCAGTACTTC. This encodes CSARGRAGCIYEQYF.

This chain joins TRBV20-1 and TRBJ1-1; D possibly corresponds to TRBD1 (5 bases). CDR3 length: 15 amino acids. The germline V gene has CDR1 DFQATT and CDR2 SNEGSKA (reference sequence). Trimming stripped 0 bases from V and 4 bases from J, with 15 bases between. CDR3 nucleotides: TGCAGTGCTAGAGATCAAGGGGACCGATTCACTGAAGCTTTCTTT. The encoded protein is CSARDQGDRFTEAFF.

V is TRBV5-1 and J is TRBJ2-7, with a tentative D call TRBD1 (7 bases). V was cut by 4 bases and J by 5 bases, with 13 bases left in between. This CDR3 comprises 13 residues. The germline gives CDR1 SGHRS, CDR2 YFSETQ. CDR3: CASSPFRGDEQYF. The CDR3 nucleotides are TGCGCCAGCAGCCCTTTCAGGGGGGACGAGCAGTACTTC.

This chain connects TRBV9 to TRBJ2-1; 8 bases match TRBD2. This CDR3 has 19 amino acids. CDR1 SGDLS and CDR2 YYNGEE come from the germline V gene. The J segment lost 5 bases and the V segment lost 4 bases, leaving 20 bases of the junction unmatched. Here the CDR3 reads CASSSRGLAGPYGDNEQFF. As DNA, the CDR3 is TGTGCCAGCAGCTCGCGAGGTCTAGCGGGTCCCTACGGGGACAATGAGCAGTTCTTC. Full variable domain (outside the CDR3, taken from reference TRBV9 and TRBJ2-1): DSGVTQTPKHLITATGQRVTLRCSPRSGDLSVYWYQQSLDQGLQFLIQYYNGEERAKGNILERFSAQQFPDLHSELNLSSLELGDSALYFCASSSRGLAGPYGDNEQFFGPGTRLTVL.